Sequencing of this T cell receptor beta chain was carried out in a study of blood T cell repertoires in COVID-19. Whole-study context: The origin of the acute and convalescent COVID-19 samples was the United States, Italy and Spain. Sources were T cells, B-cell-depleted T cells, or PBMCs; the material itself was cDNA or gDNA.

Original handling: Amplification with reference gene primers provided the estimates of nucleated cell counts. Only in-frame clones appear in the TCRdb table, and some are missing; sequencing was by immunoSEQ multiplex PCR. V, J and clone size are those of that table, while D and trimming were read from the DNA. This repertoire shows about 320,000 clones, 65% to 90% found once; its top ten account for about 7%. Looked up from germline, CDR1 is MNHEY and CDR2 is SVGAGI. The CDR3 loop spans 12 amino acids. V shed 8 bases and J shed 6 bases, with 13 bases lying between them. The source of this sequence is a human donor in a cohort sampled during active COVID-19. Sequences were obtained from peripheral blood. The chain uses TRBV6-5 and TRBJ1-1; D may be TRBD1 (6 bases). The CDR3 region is CASSDRIAEAFF. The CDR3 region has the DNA TGTGCCAGCTCCGACAGGATCGCTGAAGCTTTCTTT.